The present TCR beta chain was sequenced within a study of T cell changes during pregnancy in multiple sclerosis. Generated by immunoSEQ multiplex PCR, the TCRdb table keeps only in-frame clones and is missing some. The table includes under 100,000 clones, about 96% detected once. V was trimmed by 6 bases and J by 5 bases, leaving 16 bases between them. CDR1 is LNHDA, CDR2 SQIVND, per germline (reference sequence). The CDR3 length is 14 residues. V is TRBV19 and J is TRBJ1-1; the D gene is possibly TRBD1 (5 bases). The source of this sequence is a female donor with multiple sclerosis, enrolled in a pregnancy study. The sequences come from peripheral blood, collected in the second trimester of pregnancy. DNA for the CDR3: TGTGCCAGTAGCCCCTCGGGGGGAGGGACTGAAGCTTTCTTT. Amino acids: CASSPSGGGTEAFF.